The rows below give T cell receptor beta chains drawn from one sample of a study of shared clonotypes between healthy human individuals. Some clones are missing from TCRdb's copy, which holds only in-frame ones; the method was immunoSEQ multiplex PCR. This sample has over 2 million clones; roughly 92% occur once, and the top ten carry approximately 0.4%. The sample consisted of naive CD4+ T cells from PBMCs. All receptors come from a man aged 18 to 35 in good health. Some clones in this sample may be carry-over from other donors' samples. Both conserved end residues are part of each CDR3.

cdr3_aa: CASSESGTGGYNEQFF
v_call: TRBV6-1

cdr3_aa: CASSLGTYEQYF
v_call: TRBV7-2

cdr3_aa: CASSERGGYSNQPQHF
v_call: TRBV19

cdr3_aa: CASSPLVGTSTYEQYF
v_call: TRBV7-9

cdr3_aa: CASNLHGRTEAFF
v_call: TRBV6-5

cdr3_aa: CASNLGQFQETQYF
v_call: TRBV5-1

cdr3_aa: CASRPKTSGRSTDTQYF
v_call: TRBV25-1

cdr3_aa: CASSPKGLEVYEQYF
v_call: TRBV7-8

cdr3_aa: CASSLKGTGTYNEQFF
v_call: TRBV28

cdr3_aa: CASSAQGLPGLRITDTQYF
v_call: TRBV9

cdr3_aa: CASSLTESTEAFF
v_call: TRBV2

cdr3_aa: CASSLVGSDTEAFF
v_call: TRBV5-1

cdr3_aa: CATSRAAGETYGYTF
v_call: TRBV15

cdr3_aa: CAWSIGGRNQPQHF
v_call: TRBV30

cdr3_aa: CASSLVGASIYEQYF
v_call: TRBV7-8

cdr3_aa: CASSYRWDRNTEAFF
v_call: TRBV6-5

cdr3_aa: CASRPGQASNQPQHF
v_call: TRBV6-5

cdr3_aa: CASIDYEQFF
v_call: TRBV6-1

cdr3_aa: CASAPGAALYEQYF
v_call: TRBV12-5

cdr3_aa: CASSQVLAEKGNEQFF
v_call: TRBV4-2

cdr3_aa: CASRGDRGYGYTF
v_call: TRBV6-5

cdr3_aa: CASSLQYGGNTEAFF
v_call: TRBV27

cdr3_aa: CASSIRGSMNTEAFF
v_call: TRBV19

cdr3_aa: CASSRILRGRRQETQYF
v_call: TRBV5-6

cdr3_aa: CASSPDRGLLNTEAFF
v_call: TRBV5-1

cdr3_aa: CASSTDGNTGELFF
v_call: TRBV28

cdr3_aa: CASQGGPKETQYF
v_call: TRBV19

cdr3_aa: CASSLTPMNTEAFF
v_call: TRBV6-5

cdr3_aa: CASLRASGRRNEQFF
v_call: TRBV28

cdr3_aa: CASSEVGAQYF
v_call: TRBV4-2

cdr3_aa: CASSQDEGGPFGELFF
v_call: TRBV4-3

cdr3_aa: CASSVEEGRDEQFF
v_call: TRBV9

cdr3_aa: CASSLGPGRSTGELFF
v_call: TRBV7-2

cdr3_aa: CASSLPLAGGYGYTF
v_call: TRBV7-8

cdr3_aa: CASSSVFGGRTRETQYF
v_call: TRBV28

cdr3_aa: CASRRDRLYNEQFF
v_call: TRBV28

cdr3_aa: CASSPTRAYWEQYF
v_call: TRBV7-9

cdr3_aa: CASSLEGLAGVGETQYF
v_call: TRBV5-1

cdr3_aa: CASSVGLAGASSYNEQFF
v_call: TRBV9

cdr3_aa: CASSSDRTAGELFF
v_call: TRBV2